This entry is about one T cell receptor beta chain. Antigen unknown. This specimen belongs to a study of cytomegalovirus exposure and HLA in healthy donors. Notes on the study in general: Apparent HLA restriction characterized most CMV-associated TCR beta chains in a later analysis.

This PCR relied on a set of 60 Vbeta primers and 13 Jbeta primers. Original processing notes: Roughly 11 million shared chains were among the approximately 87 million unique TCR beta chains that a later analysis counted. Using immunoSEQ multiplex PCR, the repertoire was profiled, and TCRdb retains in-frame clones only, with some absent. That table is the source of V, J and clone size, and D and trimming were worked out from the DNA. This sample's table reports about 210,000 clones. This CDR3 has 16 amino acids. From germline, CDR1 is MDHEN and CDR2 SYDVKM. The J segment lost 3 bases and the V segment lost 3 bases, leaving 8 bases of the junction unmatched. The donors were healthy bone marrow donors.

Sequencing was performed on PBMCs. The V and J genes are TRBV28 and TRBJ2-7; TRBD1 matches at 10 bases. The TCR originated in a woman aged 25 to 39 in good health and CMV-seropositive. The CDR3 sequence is CASSFQTGGLLYEQYF. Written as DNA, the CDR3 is TGTGCCAGCAGTTTCCAGACAGGGGGCCTACTCTACGAGCAGTACTTC. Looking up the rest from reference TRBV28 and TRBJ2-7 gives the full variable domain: DVKVTQSSRYLVKRTGEKVFLECVQDMDHENMFWYRQDPGLGLRLIYFSYDVKMKEKGDIPEGYSVSREKKERFSLILESASTNQTSMYLCASSFQTGGLLYEQYFGPGTRLTVT.